Below, one TCR beta chain is given with its context. This sample was included in a study of OX40 agonist ivuxolimab in advanced cancers. Germline V gene data show CDR1 as MNHEY and CDR2 as SMNVEV (reference sequence). This CDR3 has 14 residues. Trimming removed 2 bases from V and 3 bases from J, with 8 bases in between. TCRdb keeps only in-frame clones here, not all; method: immunoSEQ multiplex PCR. The sample has under 50,000 clones; about nine tenths are singletons. This rearrangement joins TRBV27 to TRBJ1-5; unclear D gene. The clonotype was recovered from an adult with an advanced solid tumor such as melanoma, head and neck, liver or kidney cancer. Source: CD4+ or CD8+ T cells sorted from blood, taken in a trial of the OX40 agonist ivuxolimab. The CDR3 coding sequence is TGTGCCAGCAGTTTAGCGGGCAACAATCAGCCCCAGCATTTT. Its translation is CASSLAGNNQPQHF.